The 26 T cell receptor beta chains presented below share a single source sample, sequenced in a study of technical replicates of blood from a handful of donors. Measured with immunoSEQ multiplex PCR; TCRdb has only the in-frame clones, and not every one. The table shows 76,000 or so clones, with about 86% occurring only once. The specimen sequenced was PBMCs. Every receptor here comes from a human donor in good health. Some clones in this sample may be carry-over from other donors' samples.

The CDR3 bases are TGTGCCAGCAGCGAGGCAGGGGGTTTCGGCTACACCTTC. Translating gives CASSEAGGFGYTF. This rearrangement joins TRBV25-1 to TRBJ1-2; TRBD1 matches at 7 bases. J lost 8 bases, V lost 6 bases, and 9 bases had no gene match. The CDR3 totals 13 residues. The germline CDR1 and CDR2 sequences are MGHDK and SYGVNS.

CDR3 region: CASNRAGYEQYF. In DNA, the CDR3 is TGTGCCAGCAACAGGGCTGGTTACGAGCAGTACTTC. The chain carries TRBV6-5 and TRBJ2-7; weak D call: TRBD1 (6 bases). The ends were cut back, 7 bases at V and 4 bases at J, with 11 bases in the middle. The CDR3 extends over 12 amino acids. Germline-derived CDR1 and CDR2 are MNHEY and SVGAGI.

This chain uses TRBV14 with TRBJ1-2, with 7 bases that match TRBD1. Germline CDR1 and CDR2: SGHDN and FVKESK. The junction had 6 bases not matched to a gene; V was cut back by 4 bases and J by 7 bases. CDR3 length: 13 amino acids. The CDR3 coding sequence is TGTGCCAGCAGCCGACAGGGTGCCGGTGGCTACACCTTC. Its translation: CASSRQGAGGYTF.

The rearrangement joins TRBV7-3 to TRBJ2-3; 7 bases line up with TRBD2. Germline V CDR1 and CDR2: SGHTA, FQGTGA. The CDR3 contains 15 residues. With V trimmed by 5 bases and J by 1 base, 6 bases remained unmatched. As DNA, the CDR3 is TGTGCCAGCAGCCCTTTTGGGGGGGGCACAGATACGCAGTATTTT. Its translation is CASSPFGGGTDTQYF.

This chain uses TRBV27 with TRBJ2-7; 8 bases are a match to TRBD2. The germline V gene has CDR1 MNHEY and CDR2 SMNVEV (reference sequence). With 8 bases clipped from V and 0 bases from J, the junction kept 9 bases outside the gene matches. The CDR3 runs 15 residues. The CDR3 DNA sequence: TGTGCCAGCGCCCCAGAGCGGGGGAGCTCCTACGAGCAGTACTTC. Amino acid sequence: CASAPERGSSYEQYF.

The V and J genes are TRBV5-1 and TRBJ2-7; 8 bases line up with TRBD2. The CDR3 totals 14 residues. CDR1 and CDR2 from the germline V gene are SGHRS and YFSETQ. Unmatched junction bases numbered 9, after V lost 4 bases and J lost 6 bases. CDR3 nucleotide sequence: TGCGCCAGCAGCCCCAGCGGGGGTTACTCCGAGCAGTACTTC. This translates into CASSPSGGYSEQYF.

This clone is a singleton in its sample. The rearrangement uses TRBV21-1 and TRBJ2-3; whether TRBD1, the table's D call, matches the DNA was not checked. TRBV21-1 counts as a pseudogene. The CDR3 is 18 residues long. CDR3 residues: CASSTSSDRGLGTDTQYF. CDR3 in DNA: TGTGCCAGCAGCACCTCCTCTGACAGGGGGCTAGGTACAGATACGCAGTATTTT.

The genes are TRBV9 and TRBJ2-3, with TRBD1 identical over 7 bases. The V segment lost 5 bases and the J segment 4 bases; nucleotides outside the gene matches: 4. CDR3 length: 13 amino acids. Germline loops: CDR1 SGDLS, CDR2 YYNGEE. For the CDR3, the DNA is TGTGCCAGCAGAAGAGGGACAGCAGATACGCAGTATTTT. Residues: CASRRGTADTQYF.

The gene calls are TRBV7-2 and TRBJ2-2; D not certain. The CDR3 is made up of 14 amino acids. V was cut by 4 bases and J by 4 bases, with 10 bases left in between. The V gene's germline CDR1 is SGHTA and CDR2 FQGNSA. The CDR3 region is CASSSRVTTGELFF. CDR3 sequence (DNA): TGTGCCAGCAGCTCCCGGGTCACCACCGGGGAGCTGTTTTTT.

The V call is TRBV6-5, the J call TRBJ1-2, with TRBD1 identical over 7 bases. CDR1 is MNHEY and CDR2 is SVGAGI in the germline V gene. With 5 bases clipped from V and 4 bases from J, the junction kept 4 bases outside the gene matches. This CDR3 is 13 amino acids long. The CDR3 DNA is TGTGCCAGCAGTAAAGGACAGGTCTATGGCTACACCTTC. This sequence encodes CASSKGQVYGYTF.

The chain carries TRBV5-4 and TRBJ1-6, with TRBD1 matching 9 bases. The CDR3 contains 16 residues. Germline CDR1 is SGHNT and CDR2 is YYREEE (reference sequence). V was pared by 3 bases and J by 7 bases, with 8 bases of the junction left unmatched. The CDR3 here is CASSSGTGRLNSPLHF. In DNA, the CDR3 is TGTGCCAGCAGCTCGGGGACAGGGCGGCTCAATTCACCCCTCCACTTT.

The J gene is TRBJ2-3, the V gene TRBV5-6; TRBD1 matches at 10 bases. V lost 4 bases, J lost 5 bases, and 7 bases stayed unmatched. Germline loops: CDR1 SGHDT, CDR2 YYEEEE. The length of the CDR3 is 15 residues. CDR3 protein: CASSGDRGHKDTQYF. CDR3 in DNA: TGTGCCAGCAGCGGCGACAGGGGGCATAAAGATACGCAGTATTTT. The full variable domain, completed using reference TRBV5-6 and TRBJ2-3, is DAGVTQSPTHLIKTRGQQVTLRCSPKSGHDTVSWYQQALGQGPQFIFQYYEEEERQRGNFPDRFSGHQFPNYSSELNVNALLLGDSALYLCASSGDRGHKDTQYFGPGTRLTVL.

This clone was recorded only once. The genes are TRBV29-1 and TRBJ2-5; D perhaps matches TRBD2 (5 bases). The CDR3 is 14 amino acids. Trimming pared 7 bases from V and 5 bases from J, leaving 20 bases between. Germline CDR1 SQVTM, CDR2 ANQGSEA. The CDR3, as DNA: TGCAGCGCTCAGAGGGCCGGGTTGGAGGAGACCCAGTACTTC. Translating it yields CSAQRAGLEETQYF.

This clone showed up just once. The chain employs TRBV27 and TRBJ2-1, with a weak D call TRBD2 (6 bases). Germline CDR1 reads MNHEY; CDR2 reads SMNVEV (reference sequence). CDR3 length equals 14 residues. V was pared by 2 bases and J by 2 bases, with 7 bases between. CDR3 amino acids: CASSLGGTYNEQFF. Written as DNA, the CDR3 is TGTGCCAGCAGTTTAGGCGGGACCTACAATGAGCAGTTCTTC.

In this sample, this clone turned up once. The chain has TRBV10-3 and TRBJ2-7, with unresolved D. CDR1 ENHRY and CDR2 SYGVKD come from the germline V gene. V was pared by 2 bases and J by 0 bases, with 5 bases between. The CDR3 is 13 residues long. The CDR3: CAISEAVSYEQYF. The CDR3, as DNA: TGTGCCATCAGTGAGGCAGTCTCCTACGAGCAGTACTTC.

The chain recombines TRBV5-1 with TRBJ2-3; 9 positions agree with TRBD1. This CDR3 is 14 amino acids long. J lost 3 bases, V lost 9 bases, and 8 bases had no gene match. In germline, CDR1 is SGHRS, CDR2 YFSETQ. The CDR3 DNA follows: TGCGCCACCTCCGACAGGGGGAGGACAGATACGCAGTATTTT. It specifies CATSDRGRTDTQYF. Full variable domain (outside the CDR3, taken from reference TRBV5-1 and TRBJ2-3): KAGVTQTPRYLIKTRGQQVTLSCSPISGHRSVSWYQQTPGQGLQFLFEYFSETQRNKGNFPGRFSGRQFSNSRSEMNVSTLELGDSALYLCATSDRGRTDTQYFGPGTRLTVL.

V usage is TRBV7-9 and J usage is TRBJ1-1; the D gene is possibly TRBD1 (6 bases). The length of the CDR3 is 12 residues. The germline V and J ends were trimmed by 6 bases and 5 bases, with 10 bases remaining between them. Germline CDR1 is SEHNR and CDR2 is FQNEAQ (reference sequence). As DNA, the CDR3 is TGTGCCAGCAGTTCGGACAGAACTGAAGCTTTCTTT. This translates into CASSSDRTEAFF.

The J gene is TRBJ1-2, the V gene TRBV30; D is possibly TRBD1 (6 bases). From germline, CDR1 is GTSNPN and CDR2 SVGIG (reference sequence). The CDR3 length is 13 residues. V gave up 5 bases and J gave up 4 bases, with 14 bases separating them. The CDR3 coding sequence is TGTGCCTGGGCTCCGGACAGCCTCTATGGCTACACCTTC. This gives the protein CAWAPDSLYGYTF.

J is TRBJ1-5 and V is TRBV6-1; D may be TRBD1 (6 bases). V gave up 4 bases and J gave up 0 bases, with 13 bases separating them. The CDR3 has 16 amino acids. Per germline, CDR1 MNHNS and CDR2 SASEGT. The CDR3 here is CASSGEQGFSNQPQHF. The DNA of the CDR3 is TGTGCCAGCAGTGGAGAACAGGGATTTAGCAATCAGCCCCAGCATTTT.

This clone showed up just once. A read error may account for a junction end that differs from germline. The V and J genes are TRBV4-2 and TRBJ2-3; 9 nucleotides line up with TRBD2. CDR1 and CDR2 (germline): LGHNA, YNFKEQ. The CDR3 spans 16 residues. CDR3 bases: TGTGCCAGCAGCCAATTAGGAGGGACTAGCATAGATACGCAGTATTTT. This translates into CASSQLGGTSIDTQYF.

CDR3 nucleotides: TGTGCCAGCAGCCCAGACAGGAGGCTAGGTGGCTACACCTTC. It is translated as CASSPDRRLGGYTF. V and J are TRBV7-2 and TRBJ1-2; TRBD1 might be the D (6 bases). The CDR3 contains 14 residues. The germline V gene has CDR1 SGHTA and CDR2 FQGNSA. V lost 5 bases to trimming and J lost 7 bases, with 17 bases between them.

In its sample, this clone was seen once. The chain employs TRBV18 and TRBJ2-7, with a possible D match to TRBD1 (6 bases). CDR1 is KGHSH, CDR2 LQKENI, per germline. The length of the CDR3 is 16 residues. V was clipped by 2 bases and J by 5 bases, with 19 bases between them. CDR3 protein: CASSPTRGTSINEQYF. The CDR3 nucleotides are TGTGCCAGCTCACCAACTAGAGGGACAAGCATCAACGAGCAGTACTTC.

The chain joins TRBV9 to TRBJ1-4; no reliable D call. The CDR3 length is 17 residues. V lost 0 bases to trimming and J lost 2 bases, with 14 bases between them. Germline V gives CDR1 SGDLS, CDR2 YYNGEE. The CDR3 DNA follows: TGTGCCAGCAGCGTAGGGAGAGGAGGATTCACTAATGAAAAACTGTTTTTT. This sequence encodes CASSVGRGGFTNEKLFF.

V gene TRBV29-1 combines with J gene TRBJ2-7; 10 bases map to TRBD1. Germline V gene data show CDR1 as SQVTM and CDR2 as ANQGSEA. J gave up 0 bases and V 4 bases, and 0 bases lay outside the gene matches. CDR3 length equals 13 residues. The CDR3 sequence: CSVGQGASYEQYF. The CDR3 nucleotides read TGCAGCGTTGGACAGGGGGCCTCCTACGAGCAGTACTTC.

CDR3 bases: TGTGCCAGCAGTGAAGGCGGGGTATACTCCTATAATTCACCCCTCCACTTT. Translation gives CASSEGGVYSYNSPLHF. This chain joins TRBV2 and TRBJ1-6; no reliable D call. CDR1 and CDR2 from the germline V gene are SNHLY and FYNNEI. The germline V and J ends were trimmed by 1 base and 0 bases, with 10 bases remaining between them. This CDR3 comprises 17 residues.

A note on this clone: Within the sample, other DNA sequences also encode this same CDR3. The J gene is TRBJ2-2, the V gene TRBV2; 7 bases are shared with TRBD1. In germline, CDR1 is SNHLY, CDR2 FYNNEI. The CDR3 is made up of 15 amino acids. V shed 6 bases and J 0 bases; nucleotides not matched to a gene: 4. The CDR3 sequence is CASSRQGPNTGELFF. CDR3 nucleotides: TGTGCCAGCAGCCGACAGGGCCCGAACACCGGGGAGCTGTTTTTT.